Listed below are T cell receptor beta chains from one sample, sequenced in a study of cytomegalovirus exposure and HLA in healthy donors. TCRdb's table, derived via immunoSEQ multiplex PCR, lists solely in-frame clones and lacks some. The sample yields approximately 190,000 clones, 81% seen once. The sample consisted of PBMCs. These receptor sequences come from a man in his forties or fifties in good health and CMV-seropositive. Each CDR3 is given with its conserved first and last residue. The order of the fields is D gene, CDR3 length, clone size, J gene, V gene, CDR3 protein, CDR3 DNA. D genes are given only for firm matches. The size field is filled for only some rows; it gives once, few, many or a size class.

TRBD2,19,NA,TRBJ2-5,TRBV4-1,CASSQDAGTSGSRGETQYF,TGCGCCAGCAGCCAAGATGCCGGGACTAGCGGGAGTCGTGGGGAGACCCAGTACTTC
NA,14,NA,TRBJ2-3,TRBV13,CASSAGTSTDTQYF,TGTGCCAGCAGCGCGGGAACTAGCACAGATACGCAGTATTTT
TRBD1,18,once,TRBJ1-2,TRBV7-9,CASSFAAGGRLGPYGYTF,TGTGCCAGCAGCTTCGCGGCAGGGGGCCGATTAGGGCCTTATGGCTACACCTTC
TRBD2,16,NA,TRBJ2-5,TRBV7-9,CASSRGLASARETQYF,TGTGCCAGCAGCAGAGGACTAGCGTCAGCTCGGGAGACCCAGTACTTC
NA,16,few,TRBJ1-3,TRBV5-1,CASSLGDNNSGNTIYF,TGCGCCAGCAGCTTGGGGGACAACAACTCTGGAAACACCATATATTTT
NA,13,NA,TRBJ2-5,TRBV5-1,CASSPEGSETQYF,TGCGCCAGCAGCCCCGAAGGGAGTGAGACCCAGTACTTC
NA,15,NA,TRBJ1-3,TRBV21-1,CASSRRGLWGNTIYF,TGTGCCAGCAGCAGGCGGGGGCTTTGGGGAAACACCATATATTTT
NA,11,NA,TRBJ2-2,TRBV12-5,CASRGSGELFF,TGTGCTAGTCGGGGGTCTGGGGAGCTGTTTTTT
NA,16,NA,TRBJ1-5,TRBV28,CASSLLTSYSNQPQHF,TGTGCCAGCAGTTTACTGACAAGCTATAGCAATCAGCCCCAGCATTTT
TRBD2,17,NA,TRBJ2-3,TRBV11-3,CASSLGRSGLAPDTQYF,TGTGCCAGCAGCTTAGGGAGGTCGGGACTAGCCCCAGATACGCAGTATTTT
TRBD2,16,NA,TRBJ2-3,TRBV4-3,CASSQEAGGGTDTQYF,TGCGCCAGCAGCCAAGAGGCGGGAGGTGGGACAGATACGCAGTATTTT
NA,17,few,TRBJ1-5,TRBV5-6,CASSLSPDRLGSQPQHF,TGTGCCAGCAGCCTATCTCCCGACAGGTTAGGATCTCAGCCCCAGCATTTT
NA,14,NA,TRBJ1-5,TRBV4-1,CASSQEAGNQPQHF,TGCGCCAGCAGCCAAGAAGCGGGTAATCAGCCCCAGCATTTT
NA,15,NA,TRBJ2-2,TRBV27,CASSSDTAGTGELFF,TGTGCCAGCAGTTCGGACACAGCGGGCACCGGGGAGCTGTTTTTT
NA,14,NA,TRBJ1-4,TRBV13,CASSLSRGHEKLFF,TGTGCCAGCAGCTTAAGCAGGGGCCATGAAAAACTGTTTTTT
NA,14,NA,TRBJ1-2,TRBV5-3,CARRAWRGYSGYTF,TGTGCCAGAAGAGCCTGGAGGGGTTATTCCGGCTACACCTTC
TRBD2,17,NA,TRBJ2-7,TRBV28,CASSARRLAGGLNEQYF,TGTGCCAGCAGTGCTCGCCGACTAGCGGGAGGGCTGAACGAGCAGTACTTC
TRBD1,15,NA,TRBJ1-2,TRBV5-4,CASSLWSGGGYGYTF,TGTGCCAGCAGCTTGTGGTCAGGGGGCGGCTATGGCTACACCTTC
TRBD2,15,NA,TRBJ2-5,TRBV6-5,CASSVGLAGPATQYF,TGTGCCAGCAGCGTTGGACTAGCGGGTCCGGCGACCCAGTACTTC
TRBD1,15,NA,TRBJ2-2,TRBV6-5,CASSRTGANTGELFF,TGTGCCAGCAGCAGGACAGGGGCGAACACCGGGGAGCTGTTTTTT
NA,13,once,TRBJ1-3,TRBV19,CASSAGDRNTIYF,TGTGCCAGTAGTGCAGGGGATCGTAACACCATATATTTT
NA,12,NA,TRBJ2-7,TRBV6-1,CASSEVPYEQYF,TGTGCCAGCAGTGAAGTCCCCTACGAGCAGTACTTC
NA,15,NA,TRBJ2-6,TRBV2,CASSAILSGANVLTF,TGTGCCAGCAGCGCAATACTCTCTGGGGCCAACGTCCTGACTTTC
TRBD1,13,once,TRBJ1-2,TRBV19,CASKQGMYYGYTF,TGTGCCAGTAAACAGGGGATGTACTATGGCTACACCTTC
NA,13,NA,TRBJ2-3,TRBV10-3,CAITLTRGDTQYF,TGTGCCATCACCCTGACTAGGGGAGATACGCAGTATTTT
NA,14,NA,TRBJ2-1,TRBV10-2,CASNGGSGVNEQFF,TGCGCCAGCAACGGGGGATCGGGTGTTAATGAGCAGTTCTTC
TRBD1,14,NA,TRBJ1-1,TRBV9,CASSVGTGKTEAFF,TGTGCCAGCAGCGTGGGGACAGGGAAAACCGAAGCTTTCTTT
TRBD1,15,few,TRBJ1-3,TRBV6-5,CASTGTASSGNTIYF,TGTGCCAGCACCGGGACAGCCTCTTCTGGAAACACCATATATTTT
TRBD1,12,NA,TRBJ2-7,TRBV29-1,CSAKTGGYEQYF,TGCAGCGCTAAGACAGGGGGCTACGAGCAGTACTTC
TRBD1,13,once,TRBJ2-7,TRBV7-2,CASSQQGAGEQYF,TGTGCCAGCAGCCAACAGGGGGCGGGCGAGCAGTACTTC
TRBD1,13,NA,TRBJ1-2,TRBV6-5,CASSPQGFGGYTF,TGTGCCAGCAGTCCACAGGGGTTTGGTGGCTACACCTTC
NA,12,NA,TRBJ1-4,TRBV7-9,CSSSFSGEKLFF,TGTTCCAGCAGCTTCAGTGGTGAAAAACTGTTTTTT
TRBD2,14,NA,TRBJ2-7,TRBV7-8,CASSRAGGGYEQYF,TGTGCCAGCAGCCGGGCGGGGGGCGGATACGAGCAGTACTTC
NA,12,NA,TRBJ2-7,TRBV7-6,CASSTTSYEQYF,TGTGCCAGCAGCACAACATCCTACGAGCAGTACTTC
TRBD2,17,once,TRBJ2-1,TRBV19,CASSSRTSGGQYNEQFF,TGTGCCAGTAGTTCCAGGACTAGCGGGGGGCAGTACAATGAGCAGTTCTTC
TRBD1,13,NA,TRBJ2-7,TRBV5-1,CASRWDRSYEQYF,TGCGCCAGCCGCTGGGACAGGTCCTACGAGCAGTACTTC
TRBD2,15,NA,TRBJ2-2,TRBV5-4,CASRRSGSNTGELFF,TGTGCCAGCAGGAGGAGCGGGAGCAACACCGGGGAGCTGTTTTTT
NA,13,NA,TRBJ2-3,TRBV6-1,CASSNIATDTQYF,TGTGCCAGCAGTAATATAGCCACAGATACGCAGTATTTT
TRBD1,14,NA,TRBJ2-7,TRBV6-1,CASSEGTGAYEQYF,TGTGCCAGCAGTGAAGGGACAGGGGCCTACGAGCAGTACTTC
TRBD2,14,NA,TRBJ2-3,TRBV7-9,CASSFTSGTDTQYF,TGTGCCAGCAGCTTTACTAGCGGCACAGATACGCAGTATTTT
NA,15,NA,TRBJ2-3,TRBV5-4,CASSLISGQAGTQYF,TGTGCCAGCAGCCTCATTAGCGGCCAAGCGGGTACGCAGTATTTT
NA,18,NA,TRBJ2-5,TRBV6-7,CASSYKDGTPGPKETQYF,TGTGCCAGCAGTTATAAGGACGGAACCCCAGGGCCCAAAGAGACCCAGTACTTC